The T cell receptor (beta chain) described here comes from a study of cytomegalovirus exposure and HLA in healthy donors (dated 2017 in TCRdb). For context, the study as a whole: According to an earlier analysis of a few hundred of the donors, some 180 million T cells yielded some 120 million unique TCR beta sequences and about 280 Gb of sequence data. An early release that covered approximately 600 HLA-typed donors contained approximately 300 gigabases of sequencing data and about 84 million unique TCR sequences. The genetic ancestry cluster associated with self-reported Caucasian donors included 81% of the 300 to 450 genotyped donors. The aim of the study was to test whether cataloging public T cell receptors could identify signatures of past pathogen exposure. The T cell repertoires of 666 subjects were profiled by immunosequencing and related to cytomegalovirus serostatus. In addition to the first cohort of 666 subjects, a separate validation cohort of some 120 different subjects was used. The study combined high-throughput TCR immunosequencing, statistical association of individual TCRs with disease status, and machine learning to predict cytomegalovirus infection status. A later analysis re-analyzed previously published TCR beta repertoires from hundreds of donors and added high-resolution HLA genotyping to study TCR occurrence patterns. Rather than using new phenotypic data, the later analysis identified candidate immune exposures from TCR beta sequences and from how often those sequences occurred across donors. In an earlier analysis of about 590 of the donors, high-throughput TCR beta sequencing was used to judge whether each TCR beta V gene segment behaved as functional or pseudogenic. Donor age, sex, ethnicity and CMV serostatus were collected together with the repertoire data. Genome-wide SNP genotypes for about 55% of the roughly 670 donors were used in a later genetic analysis, which treated that subset as a discovery cohort. Every discovery cohort repertoire had been produced on one sequencing platform. Both class I and class II loci were covered by HLA typing, at four-digit resolution. The number of donors typed differed by locus, with about 629-630 for A, B, C, DRB1 and DQB1, roughly 520 for DQA1, 606 for DPA1, and approximately 470 for DPB1. About five DR-DQ haplotypes were treated as single units for association and clustering because of strong linkage in the cohort. Among about 360 genotyped donors of the cohort, an average of 235,054 unique TCR beta nucleotide sequences were sequenced per donor, roughly 20% of them non-productive.

In total, just over 650 healthy bone marrow donors made up the cohort. All cohort members were sampled while nominally healthy, although unrecorded immune exposures were likely present. The donor was CMV seronegative and was included in the group of around 320 seronegative cohort members. A peripheral blood sample was provided by each donor, and peripheral blood mononuclear cells were used for TCR beta sequencing. The Qiagen DNeasy Blood Extraction Kit was used to extract genomic DNA from the blood cell samples. Via the germline V gene, CDR1 is SGDLS and CDR2 YYNGEE. CDR3 length: 15 amino acids, cysteine to phenylalanine. Solely the CDR3 DNA is kept, with 45 bases framed from the first base. The germline V and J ends show losses of 4 bases and 5 bases respectively, and no gene match explains 12 bases of the junction. The library was obtained by the immunoSEQ multiplex PCR assay. A mixture of 60 forward primers for TCR Vbeta segments and 13 reverse primers for TCR Jbeta segments was used in the multiplex PCR. The CDR3 region of rearranged TCR beta genes was amplified from genomic DNA by a multiplex PCR assay. Amplified TCR beta libraries were sequenced as 87-base-pair reads on the Illumina HiSeq System. As for the original processing: In a later analysis, around 80 million unique TCR beta chains were counted across the 650 to 700 repertoires, and roughly 11 million of these chains were shared by at least two donors. Raw reads were error-corrected and collapsed into unique sequences with a nearest-neighbor algorithm that merged closely related sequences to remove PCR and sequencing errors. To assign V, D and J gene segments, CDR3 sequences were aligned to IMGT reference sequences. For a sequence to be retained, a match of at least six nucleotides to both a V gene segment and a J gene segment was required. A rearrangement counted as productive if the CDR3 had no stop codons and remained in frame with V and J, and every other rearrangement counted as non-productive. CDR3 was defined according to IMGT convention as the region running from the second conserved V-encoded cysteine to the conserved J-encoded phenylalanine. The earlier analysis of about 610 of the donors excluded sequences that lacked an unambiguous match to a single V gene segment. An earlier analysis of approximately 590 of the donors called V segments functional above 56.7% productive rearrangements and segregating when the between-donor standard deviation exceeded 5%. A statistical classification framework was built for diagnosing cytomegalovirus status from the catalog of TCR beta chain sequences. In a later analysis, TCR nucleotide sequences were compared against IMGT/GENE-DB human TR gene sequences so that V and J genes could be assigned. A later analysis assigned CDR3 sequences and most-parsimonious VDJ recombination scenarios with the TCRdist pipeline. In a later analysis, each TCR beta chain was defined by its CDR3 amino acid sequence together with its V-gene family, and reads lacking a unique V-gene family were excluded. A later analysis removed roughly 590 highly shared, low-generation-probability nucleotide sequences to deal with suspected cross-contamination and a sequencing artifact. A later analysis calculated a clonal expansion index for each public chain from normalized within-repertoire ranks of inferred template counts. Generation probabilities in a later analysis came from a VDJ recombination model fitted to out-of-frame rearrangements, and those results were checked against IGoR. A later analysis scored TCR-TCR, TCR-HLA and TCR-CMV co-occurrence with hypergeometric tests, applying a repertoire-size bias correction to TCR pairs. To estimate false discovery rates, a later analysis permuted the HLA or CMV assignments 20 times. In a later analysis, co-occurring TCRs were grouped using DBSCAN, with TCRdist sequence similarity added in when clustering inside HLA-allele-positive subsets. Co-occurrence clustering excluded repertoires with fewer than 30,000 or more than 120,000 public chains, plus five with anomalous nucleotide sharing. TCRdb took this table from immuneACCESS and kept in-frame rearrangements with V and J called. Such tables lack part of the clones; where checked against another copy, unresolved V genes explain under half of the gap, and the rest is unexplained. The DNA was the basis for D and trimming; V, J and clone size are from that table. The sample table shows about 200,000 clones, and about 74% are seen once. The top ten clonotypes cover 15% to 19% of the sample.

What the work shows at the level of the full study, not this receptor alone: A further reported finding was that TCR beta sequences accurately predicted the HLA-A and HLA-B alleles for most subjects in the first cohort. A later analysis associated roughly 17,000 TCR beta sequences with specific HLA alleles at a false discovery rate of 0.05. In a later analysis, the rate of TCR association differed among HLA loci, with DRB1 alleles having the most associated TCRs and HLA-C alleles having the fewest. Strong co-occurrence of HLA alleles, especially DR and DQ, made assigning TCR associations to individual alleles difficult. Correlated functional status among segregating V segments might reflect linkage disequilibrium, but an unknown experimental factor could not be ruled out. In a later genetic analysis, fewer N-insertions in productive TCRs were reported among donors in an Asian-associated ancestry cluster than the roughly 700-donor mean. Broadly in line with IMGT annotations, most TCR beta V segments showed up in productive rearrangements about 87% or about 30% of the time in an earlier analysis of 587 of the donors. Sequencing depth was assumed to be roughly uniform across donors in the presence/absence analyses, though that assumption may not hold. According to a later analysis, parvovirus B19, influenza, CMV and Epstein-Barr virus appeared linked to several top co-occurrence clusters. Only TCR beta chains were sequenced in this cohort, and the absence of alpha or paired-chain data limited detectable features. A group of highly shared sequence variants was considered likely to be a technical artifact of the sequencing pipeline. The authors suggested that the approach could potentially be generalized to other disease states and immunological phenotypes. Three of the identified cytomegalovirus-associated TCR beta chains were confirmed in vitro to be specific for cytomegalovirus antigens. In a later genetic analysis, a missense DCLRE1C variant was associated with V-gene and J-gene trimming of TCR beta chains, and the association was replicated in an independent cohort. Because HLA typing was unavailable for some donors at each locus, only the typed subset was used in association tests. The study listed 164 TCR beta chains as associated with cytomegalovirus. Because the 87-base-pair reads could not distinguish some IMGT-functional V segments, including TRBV6-2 and TRBV6-3, those segments were excluded. While some public TCRs were present in many individuals, most TCR sequences turned up only very rarely across donors. In a later analysis, most CMV-associated TCR beta chains were found to appear HLA-restricted, with HLA associations seemingly driven largely by CMV exposure. Because counts were too low, roughly 17 rarely observed V segments, including chromosome 9 orphons, were left out of the earlier analysis of several hundred of the donors. CMV serostatus was the only immune exposure information available for the cohort. A later analysis found that HLA-associated TCR beta chains were more clonally expanded and had lower generation probabilities than equally common non-associated chains. The classifier was reported to diagnose cytomegalovirus status with high specificity and sensitivity in both the original cohort and the validation cohort.

Notes on this clone: What antigen it recognizes has not been identified. It has no much larger one-base neighbor in the sample; base qualities were not kept.

Recombination linked TRBV9 to TRBJ2-7; TRBD1 aligns with 7 central bases. The specimen sequenced was PBMCs. The sequence was obtained from a middle-aged man in good health and CMV-seronegative. The nucleotide sequence is TGTGCCAGCAGCCTGGCCGGGACAGTAGGTGACGAGCAGTACTTC. The encoded protein is CASSLAGTVGDEQYF.